One sample yielded the 27 T cell receptor beta chains listed below, sequenced in a study of blood T cell repertoires in COVID-19. Some clones are missing from TCRdb's copy, which holds only in-frame ones; the method was immunoSEQ multiplex PCR. The sample lists 150,000 to 200,000 clones; around nine tenths were seen once. Input material: peripheral blood. The receptors shown here come from a middle-aged man with active or convalescent COVID-19.

This sequence joins TRBV7-2 and TRBJ1-2; 7 nucleotides line up with TRBD1. The CDR3 has 13 residues. Germline values: CDR1 SGHTA, CDR2 FQGNSA. Germline trimming cut 5 bases from V and 8 bases from J; bases unmatched to any gene: 8. The CDR3 region has the DNA TGTGCCAGCAGCCGTGACAGGGAGAAGGGCTACACCTTC. This encodes CASSRDREKGYTF.

V usage is TRBV11-3 and J usage is TRBJ2-3, with 7 bases fitting TRBD2. The V segment lost 3 bases and the J segment 0 bases; nucleotides outside the gene matches: 9. Germline CDR1 and CDR2: SGHNT and YENEEA. The CDR3 runs 17 residues. CDR3 loop: CASSLALGGGSTDTQYF. DNA for the CDR3: TGTGCCAGCAGCTTGGCCCTGGGCGGGGGAAGCACAGATACGCAGTATTTT.

This clone was counted between two and nine times. This chain links TRBV24-1 with TRBJ2-7; 8 bases agree with TRBD2. The length of the CDR3 is 15 residues. Trimming cost V 4 bases and J 3 bases; bases outside gene matches: 7. The germline CDR1 and CDR2 sequences are KGHDR and SFDVKD. DNA for the CDR3: TGTGCCACCAGTGACCGCCAAGCGGGAGACTACGAGCAGTACTTC. Translated, it gives CATSDRQAGDYEQYF.

The CDR3 is CASNLGQMEVGQYF. DNA for the CDR3: TGTGCCAGCAACCTTGGGCAGATGGAAGTCGGGCAGTACTTC. V and J are TRBV6-5 and TRBJ2-7; D gene uncertain. This CDR3 region has 14 residues. Per germline, CDR1 MNHEY and CDR2 SVGAGI. V lost 7 bases, J lost 9 bases, and 22 bases lay in between.

The chain carries TRBV19 and TRBJ1-2; TRBD1 matches 8 bases. The CDR3 length is 15 residues. The trim removed 7 bases at V and 8 bases at J, leaving 15 bases unmatched. Germline V gives CDR1 LNHDA, CDR2 SQIVND (reference sequence). The CDR3 here is CASTSDDRGGQGYTF. The DNA of the CDR3 is TGTGCCAGTACCTCAGACGACAGGGGAGGGCAAGGCTACACCTTC. The variable domain in full, completed from reference TRBV19 and TRBJ1-2, reads DGGITQSPKYLFRKEGQNVTLSCEQNLNHDAMYWYRQDPGQGLRLIYYSQIVNDFQKGDIAEGYSVSREKKESFPLTVTSAQKNPTAFYLCASTSDDRGGQGYTFGSGTRLTVV.

V is TRBV5-1 and J is TRBJ2-1, with D hard to call. Germline V gene sequence: CDR1 SGHRS, CDR2 YFSETQ. V was shortened by 2 bases and J by 6 bases, with 12 bases between the two germline ends. The CDR3 runs 14 residues. This CDR3 reads CASSFSPGLNEQFF. CDR3 in DNA: TGCGCCAGCAGCTTTAGCCCCGGCCTCAATGAGCAGTTCTTC. The variable domain in full, with the rest retrieved from reference TRBV5-1 and TRBJ2-1, is KAGVTQTPRYLIKTRGQQVTLSCSPISGHRSVSWYQQTPGQGLQFLFEYFSETQRNKGNFPGRFSGRQFSNSRSEMNVSTLELGDSALYLCASSFSPGLNEQFFGPGTRLTVL.

The chain uses TRBV9 and TRBJ2-3, with D hard to call. V was pared by 0 bases and J by 4 bases, with 9 bases between. Looked up from germline, CDR1 is SGDLS and CDR2 is YYNGEE. CDR3 length: 14 amino acids. For the CDR3, the DNA is TGTGCCAGCAGCGTAGTGGCCAGGTCAGATACGCAGTATTTT. Encoded protein: CASSVVARSDTQYF.

The rearrangement joins TRBV28 to TRBJ2-1; 10 nucleotides line up with TRBD2. After removal of 5 bases from V and 0 bases from J, the junction contained 7 bases not matched to a gene. There are 17 residues in the CDR3. Germline loops: CDR1 MDHEN, CDR2 SYDVKM. CDR3 nucleotide sequence: TGTGCCAGCAGTACACAACTAGCGGGATACTCCTACAATGAGCAGTTCTTC. It translates to CASSTQLAGYSYNEQFF.

Here the CDR3 reads CSVQAMAQTSDGYTF. Written as DNA, the CDR3 is TGCAGCGTTCAAGCCATGGCACAGACATCTGATGGCTACACCTTC. The chain combines TRBV29-1 with TRBJ1-2, with D hard to call. Trimming left V 5 bases short and J 6 bases short, with 22 bases between. Germline lookup yields CDR1 SQVTM and CDR2 ANQGSEA. The CDR3 is 15 residues long.

CDR3 DNA sequence: TGTGCCAGCACCCCGGGGGGGGGCCTTGACTACGAGCAGTACTTC. This encodes CASTPGGGLDYEQYF. The gene calls are TRBV6-5 and TRBJ2-7, with TRBD2 matching 8 bases. The J segment lost 3 bases and the V segment lost 7 bases, leaving 11 bases of the junction unmatched. Per germline, CDR1 MNHEY and CDR2 SVGAGI. The CDR3 totals 15 residues.

About this clone itself: Other DNA sequences in this sample translate to the same CDR3. The genes are TRBV19 and TRBJ1-1; D not certain. Germline loops: CDR1 LNHDA, CDR2 SQIVND (reference sequence). V lost 5 bases and J lost 1, with 8 bases in between. The CDR3 contains 13 residues. CDR3 DNA: TGTGCCAGTAGTGCTAGAGGGAACACTGAAGCTTTCTTT. Translated, it gives CASSARGNTEAFF.

The chain uses TRBV6-2 or TRBV6-3 and TRBJ2-7, with TRBD2 matching 7 bases. The CDR3 contains 19 residues. V lost 6 bases, J lost 3 bases, and 23 bases stayed unmatched. The germline CDR1 and CDR2 sequences are MNHEY and SVGEGT. The CDR3 DNA is TGTGCCAGCAGCAGGAGGGACCAGTCTGGGACTACAAGAAGCTACGAGCAGTACTTC. It specifies CASSRRDQSGTTRSYEQYF.

This sequence joins TRBV27 and TRBJ1-5, with D perhaps matching TRBD1 (6 bases). In germline, CDR1 is MNHEY, CDR2 SMNVEV (reference sequence). The germline V and J ends were trimmed by 8 bases and 4 bases, with 12 bases remaining between them. The CDR3 is made up of 13 amino acids. The CDR3 coding sequence is TGTGCCAGCTCGGACAGAAATAATCAGCCCCAGCATTTT. Protein product: CASSDRNNQPQHF.

The gene calls are TRBV28 and TRBJ1-5; 9 positions match TRBD1. The CDR3 spans 16 residues. The germline V gene has CDR1 MDHEN and CDR2 SYDVKM. Unmatched junction bases numbered 6, after V lost 5 bases and J lost 1 base. The CDR3 sequence is CASSPPGQGSNQPQHF. CDR3 nucleotide sequence: TGTGCCAGCAGTCCCCCCGGACAGGGGAGCAATCAGCCCCAGCATTTT.

Worth noting for this clone: One end of the junction varies from germline; a read error may be responsible. The chain links TRBV7-9 to TRBJ2-1, with 10 bases lining up with TRBD2. Germline V gives CDR1 SEHNR, CDR2 FQNEAQ (reference sequence). This CDR3 is 13 amino acids long. DNA of the CDR3: TGTGCCAGCAGCCTAGCGGGAGTAGATGAGCAGTTCTTC. It yields the protein CASSLAGVDEQFF.

The sample holds one count of this clone. The CDR3 DNA reads as TGCGCCAGCAGAGAGGGACAGGACTATGGCTACACCTTC. This translates into CASREGQDYGYTF. V is TRBV5-1 and J is TRBJ1-2; 8 positions agree with TRBD1. Trimming took 5 bases from V and 3 from J; bases not matched to a gene: 3. Germline CDR1 reads SGHRS; CDR2 reads YFSETQ. The CDR3 extends over 13 amino acids.

V is TRBV28 and J is TRBJ2-2; D call uncertain. The germline V and J ends were trimmed by 1 base and 0 bases, with 9 bases remaining between them. Germline V CDR1 and CDR2: MDHEN, SYDVKM. This CDR3 has 16 residues. The CDR3 here is CASSLYPGTNTGELFF. CDR3 coding DNA: TGTGCCAGCAGTTTATACCCAGGAACGAACACCGGGGAGCTGTTTTTT.

V gene TRBV5-6 combines with J gene TRBJ1-4, with 7 bases aligning to TRBD1. Germline CDR1 reads SGHDT; CDR2 reads YYEEEE. J was trimmed by 3 bases and V by 4 bases; bases with no gene match: 6. This CDR3 contains 15 residues. The CDR3: CASSTNRGSNEKLFF. For the CDR3, the DNA is TGTGCCAGCAGCACCAACAGGGGATCTAATGAAAAACTGTTTTTT.

The genes are TRBV6-5 and TRBJ2-7, with 9 bases fitting TRBD2. Germline CDR1 is MNHEY and CDR2 is SVGAGI. With 0 bases clipped from V and 12 bases from J, the junction kept 6 bases outside the gene matches. The CDR3 loop spans 13 amino acids. CDR3: CASSYSAGGRAYF. Written as DNA, the CDR3 is TGTGCCAGCAGTTACTCCGCGGGGGGGCGTGCGTACTTC.

The gene calls are TRBV7-9 and TRBJ1-1; D gene ambiguous. Germline assignment: CDR1 SEHNR and CDR2 FQNEAQ (reference sequence). V was cut by 2 bases and J by 6 bases, with 13 bases left in between. The length of the CDR3 is 14 residues. The CDR3, as DNA: TGTGCCAGCAGCTTACTATTTTTGCGGCCTGAAGCTTTCTTT. It yields the protein CASSLLFLRPEAFF.

There are a few counts of this clone. The rearrangement joins TRBV14 to TRBJ1-1, with TRBD1 matching 9 bases. J was trimmed by 11 bases and V by 3 bases; bases with no gene match: 16. The CDR3 spans 16 residues. The germline CDR1 and CDR2 sequences are SGHDN and FVKESK. The CDR3 sequence: CASSQLGGQGLLGAFF. Written as DNA, the CDR3 is TGTGCCAGCAGCCAGCTAGGGGGACAGGGCCTCTTAGGGGCTTTCTTT.

This chain joins TRBV30 and TRBJ2-3; D is perhaps TRBD2 (5 bases). CDR1 is GTSNPN, CDR2 SVGIG, per germline (reference sequence). The CDR3 runs 13 residues. V was pared by 6 bases and J by 6 bases, with 16 bases between. The CDR3, as DNA: TGTGCCTGCCTCGTCGCGGGCGCGGATACGCAGTATTTT. Amino acids: CACLVAGADTQYF.

V usage is TRBV6-5 and J usage is TRBJ2-5; 9 bases align to TRBD2. The germline CDR1 and CDR2 sequences are MNHEY and SVGAGI. Unmatched junction bases numbered 9, after V lost 6 bases and J lost 4 bases. The CDR3 length is 15 residues. The CDR3 bases are TGTGCCAGCAGCCTAAGCGGGGGGACAACAGAGACCCAGTACTTC. This translates into CASSLSGGTTETQYF.

The J gene is TRBJ2-2, the V gene TRBV7-2, with 8 bases that match TRBD1. The ends lost 3 bases at V and 8 bases at J; junction bases unmatched: 5. Germline V gives CDR1 SGHTA, CDR2 FQGNSA. CDR3 length: 14 amino acids. The CDR3 protein is CASSFQGAGGELFF. Written as DNA, the CDR3 is TGTGCCAGCAGCTTTCAGGGGGCAGGGGGGGAGCTGTTTTTT.

This clone was seen just once. The V gene is TRBV7-9, the J gene TRBJ2-7; 7 bases line up with TRBD1. Germline V lookup: CDR1 SEHNR, CDR2 FQNEAQ (reference sequence). This CDR3 has 15 amino acids. V shed 1 base and J 1 base; nucleotides not matched to a gene: 4. In nucleotides, the CDR3 is TGTGCCAGCAGCTTAGTGGGCAGGGGGTCCTACGAGCAGTACTTC. Amino acids: CASSLVGRGSYEQYF.

The rearrangement links TRBV12-3 or TRBV12-4 to TRBJ1-1, with D possibly being TRBD1 (6 bases). The CDR3 has 12 residues. Between the trimmed V and J ends, which lost 5 bases and 7 bases, there was a span of 11 bases. The CDR3 spells CASSRGQLEAFF. CDR3 nucleotides: TGTGCCAGCAGTCGGGGACAACTTGAAGCTTTCTTT.

The chain employs TRBV4-3 and TRBJ2-5; no clear D gene. From germline, CDR1 is LGHNA and CDR2 YSLEER. This CDR3 has 15 amino acids. V shed 0 bases and J shed 1 base, with 9 bases lying between them. CDR3: CASSQELQRQETQYF. CDR3 nucleotide sequence: TGCGCCAGCAGCCAAGAGTTACAACGCCAAGAGACCCAGTACTTC.